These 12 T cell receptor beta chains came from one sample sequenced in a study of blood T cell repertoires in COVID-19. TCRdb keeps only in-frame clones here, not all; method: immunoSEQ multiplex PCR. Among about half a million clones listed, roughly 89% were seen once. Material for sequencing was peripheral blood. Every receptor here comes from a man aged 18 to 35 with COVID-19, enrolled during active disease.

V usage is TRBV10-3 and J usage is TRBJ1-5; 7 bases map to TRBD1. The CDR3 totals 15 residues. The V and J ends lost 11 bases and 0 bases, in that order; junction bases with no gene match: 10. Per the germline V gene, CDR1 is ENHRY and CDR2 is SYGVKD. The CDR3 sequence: CALRFGTDSNQPQHF. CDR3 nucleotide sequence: TGTGCCTTACGATTCGGGACAGATAGCAATCAGCCCCAGCATTTT.

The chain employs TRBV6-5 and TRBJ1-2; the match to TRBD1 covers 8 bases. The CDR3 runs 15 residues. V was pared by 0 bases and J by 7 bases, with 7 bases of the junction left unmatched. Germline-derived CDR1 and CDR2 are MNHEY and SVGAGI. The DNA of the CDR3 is TGTGCCAGCAGTTACTCTCTCAGGACAGGGTTTGGCTACACCTTC. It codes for CASSYSLRTGFGYTF.

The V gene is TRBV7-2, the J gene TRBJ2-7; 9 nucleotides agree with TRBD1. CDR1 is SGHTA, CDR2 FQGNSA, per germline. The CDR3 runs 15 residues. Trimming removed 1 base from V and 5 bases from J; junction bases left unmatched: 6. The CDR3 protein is CASSLVYGTGNEQYF. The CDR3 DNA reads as TGTGCCAGCAGCTTAGTATATGGGACAGGGAACGAGCAGTACTTC.

CDR3 amino acids: CASSKKPGRTSGRPYF. For the CDR3, the DNA is TGTGCCAGCAGTAAAAAGCCGGGACGGACTAGCGGGAGGCCATACTTC. This chain connects TRBV6-6 to TRBJ2-7; 14 bases are shared with TRBD2. CDR3 length: 16 residues. J was trimmed by 13 bases and V by 5 bases; bases with no gene match: 16. Germline CDR1 is MNHNY and CDR2 is SVGAGI (reference sequence).

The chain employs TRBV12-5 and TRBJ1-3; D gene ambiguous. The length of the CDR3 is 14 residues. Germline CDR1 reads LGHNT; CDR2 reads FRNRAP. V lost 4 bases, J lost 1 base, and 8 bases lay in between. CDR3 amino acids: CASGSGESGNTIYF. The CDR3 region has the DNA TGTGCTAGTGGTTCCGGGGAATCTGGAAACACCATATATTTT.

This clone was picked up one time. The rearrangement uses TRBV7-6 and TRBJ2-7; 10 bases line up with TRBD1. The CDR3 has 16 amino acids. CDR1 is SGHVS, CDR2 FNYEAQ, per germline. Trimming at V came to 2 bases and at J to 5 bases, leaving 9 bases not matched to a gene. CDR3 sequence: CASSLPGQGKLDEQYF. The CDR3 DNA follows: TGTGCCAGCAGCTTACCGGGACAGGGGAAGCTCGACGAGCAGTACTTC.

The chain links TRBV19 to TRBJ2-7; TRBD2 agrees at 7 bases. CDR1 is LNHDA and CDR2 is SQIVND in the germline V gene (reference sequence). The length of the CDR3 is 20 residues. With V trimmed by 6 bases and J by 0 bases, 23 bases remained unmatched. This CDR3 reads CASSDIPYALGGTTSYEQYF. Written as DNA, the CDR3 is TGTGCCAGTAGCGACATCCCGTACGCCTTGGGGGGGACTACCTCCTACGAGCAGTACTTC.

In DNA form, the CDR3 reads TGTGCCAGCAGTTGGGGACAAACTAATGAAAAACTGTTTTTT. This sequence encodes CASSWGQTNEKLFF. This sequence joins TRBV6-6 and TRBJ1-4; a weak D match, TRBD1 (6 bases). Deletions cut 4 bases from V and 1 base from J, with 7 bases between. The CDR3 extends over 14 amino acids. Germline CDR1 MNHNY, CDR2 SVGAGI (reference sequence).

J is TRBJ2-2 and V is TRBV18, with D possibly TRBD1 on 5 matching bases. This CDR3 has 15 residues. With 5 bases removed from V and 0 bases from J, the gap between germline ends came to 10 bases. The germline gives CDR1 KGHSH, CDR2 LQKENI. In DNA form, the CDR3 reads TGTGCCAGCTCAGAACAGGTCGCGAACACCGGGGAGCTGTTTTTT. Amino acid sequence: CASSEQVANTGELFF. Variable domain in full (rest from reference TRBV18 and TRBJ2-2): NAGVMQNPRHLVRRRGQEARLRCSPMKGHSHVYWYRQLPEEGLKFMVYLQKENIIDESGMPKERFSAEFPKEGPSILRIQQVVRGDSAAYFCASSEQVANTGELFFGEGSRLTVL.

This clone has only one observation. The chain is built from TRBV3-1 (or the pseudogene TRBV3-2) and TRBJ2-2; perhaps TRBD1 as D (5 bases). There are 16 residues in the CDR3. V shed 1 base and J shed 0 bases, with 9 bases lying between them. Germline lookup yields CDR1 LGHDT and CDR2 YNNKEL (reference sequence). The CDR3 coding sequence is TGTGCCAGCAGCCAAGGGACACCATCGAACACCGGGGAGCTGTTTTTT. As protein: CASSQGTPSNTGELFF.

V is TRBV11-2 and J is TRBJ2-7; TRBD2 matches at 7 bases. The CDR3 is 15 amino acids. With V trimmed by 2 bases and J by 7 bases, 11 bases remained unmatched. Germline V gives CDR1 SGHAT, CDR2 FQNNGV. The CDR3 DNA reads TGTGCCAGCAGCTTAAGTGCGACTAGCACTCGAGAGCAGTACTTC. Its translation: CASSLSATSTREQYF.

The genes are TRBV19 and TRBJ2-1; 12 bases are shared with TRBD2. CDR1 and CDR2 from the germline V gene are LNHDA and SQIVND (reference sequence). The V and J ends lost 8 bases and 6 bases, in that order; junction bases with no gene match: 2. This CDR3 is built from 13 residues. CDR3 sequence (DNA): TGTGCCAGTTCTAGCGGGAGGGCCAATGAGCAGTTCTTC. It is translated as CASSSGRANEQFF.